These 16 T cell receptor beta chains came from one sample sequenced in a study of cytomegalovirus exposure and HLA in healthy donors. Measured with immunoSEQ multiplex PCR; TCRdb has only the in-frame clones, and not every one. In the table there are roughly 300,000 clones, 70% to 90% of which are singletons. Sequenced: PBMCs. All receptors come from a young woman in good health and CMV-seronegative.

The genes are TRBV28 and TRBJ1-2; D may be TRBD1 (6 bases). The CDR3 contains 15 residues. V dropped 10 bases and J dropped 8 bases, with 26 bases sitting between them. The germline gives CDR1 MDHEN, CDR2 SYDVKM. The CDR3 protein is CATQINHLTGNGYTF. The CDR3 DNA reads TGTGCCACTCAGATAAACCACCTAACAGGGAACGGCTACACCTTC.

This clone was recorded only once. This sequence joins TRBV10-3 and TRBJ2-7; the match to TRBD1 covers 11 bases. The CDR3 consists of 21 residues. In germline, CDR1 is ENHRY, CDR2 SYGVKD. V dropped 0 bases and J dropped 0; count of bases not matched to a gene: 16. CDR3 DNA sequence: TGTGCCATCAGTGAGTCGTACGGGGTGAGCGTCGGGACAGGGGGCTCCTACGAGCAGTACTTC. Translating gives CAISESYGVSVGTGGSYEQYF.

The chain employs TRBV2 and TRBJ2-6; perhaps TRBD1 as D (6 bases). Germline values: CDR1 SNHLY, CDR2 FYNNEI. This CDR3 is 15 amino acids long. Trimming removed 7 bases at V and 4 bases at J, with 14 bases between. The CDR3 bases are TGTGCCAGCATCTCCACAGGGCCCGGGGCCAACGTCCTGACTTTC. This encodes CASISTGPGANVLTF.

This clone turned up a few times. The chain links TRBV7-2 to TRBJ2-7, with a possible D match to TRBD1 (6 bases). V lost 5 bases and J lost 4, with 9 bases in between. Germline V gives CDR1 SGHTA, CDR2 FQGNSA. The CDR3 covers 12 residues. The CDR3 sequence: CASSPTGYEQYF. The CDR3, as DNA: TGTGCCAGCAGCCCAACAGGGTACGAGCAGTACTTC.

The chain links TRBV2 to TRBJ2-5; D is possibly TRBD2 (5 bases). The V gene's germline CDR1 is SNHLY and CDR2 FYNNEI. This CDR3 spans 13 amino acids. Trimming left V 6 bases short and J 4 bases short, with 12 bases between. CDR3 sequence reads: CASRVRGAETQYF. DNA of the CDR3: TGTGCCAGCAGGGTCCGGGGTGCAGAGACCCAGTACTTC.

V is TRBV5-5 and J is TRBJ1-1, with TRBD1 identical over 9 bases. The junction had 11 bases not matched to a gene; V was cut back by 4 bases and J by 1 base. CDR3 size: 17 residues. Germline CDR1 and CDR2: SGHKS and YYEKEE (reference sequence). CDR3 residues: CASSARTGAGWNTEAFF. Written as DNA, the CDR3 is TGTGCCAGCAGCGCCCGGACAGGGGCCGGATGGAACACTGAAGCTTTCTTT.

V is TRBV11-2 and J is TRBJ1-2, with TRBD1 matching 7 bases. The germline V gene has CDR1 SGHAT and CDR2 FQNNGV. The CDR3 contains 15 residues. V lost 6 bases and J lost 0; bases outside the gene matches: 7. The CDR3 is CASRQPGQSNYGYTF. CDR3 nucleotides: TGTGCCAGCAGACAACCGGGACAGTCTAACTATGGCTACACCTTC.

This clone has just one count. CDR3 loop: CASSLEGDRAVYEQFF. In nucleotides, the CDR3 is TGTGCCAGCAGCTTAGAAGGGGACAGGGCTGTATATGAGCAGTTCTTC. The rearrangement uses TRBV5-4 and TRBJ2-1; 9 nucleotides line up with TRBD1. The CDR3 has 16 amino acids. The V gene end was trimmed by 2 bases and the J gene end by 8 bases; junction bases not matched to a gene: 11. Germline loops: CDR1 SGHNT, CDR2 YYREEE (reference sequence).

Here the CDR3 reads CASSYTRGQETQYF. Written as DNA, the CDR3 is TGTGCCAGCAGTTACACCAGGGGCCAAGAGACCCAGTACTTC. The V and J genes are TRBV6-5 and TRBJ2-5; TRBD1 might be the D (6 bases). Germline V gene data show CDR1 as MNHEY and CDR2 as SVGAGI. Trimming took 2 bases from V and 1 from J, leaving 8 bases between them. The CDR3 is made up of 14 amino acids.

In DNA, the CDR3 is TGCGCCAGCACCGGGACTAGCGGTTACAATGAGCAGTTCTTC. It yields the protein CASTGTSGYNEQFF. The chain employs TRBV5-1 and TRBJ2-1; 11 bases line up with TRBD2. The V and J ends lost 6 bases and 4 bases, in that order; junction bases with no gene match: 3. The CDR3 spans 14 residues. Germline assignment: CDR1 SGHRS and CDR2 YFSETQ.

For the CDR3, the DNA is TGCGCCAGCAGCTTGGCGGGTAGTGAGCAGTTCTTC. It encodes CASSLAGSEQFF. The rearrangement uses TRBV5-1 and TRBJ2-1; D is undetermined. V was trimmed by 0 bases and J by 9 bases, leaving 7 bases between them. CDR3 length: 12 amino acids. Germline values: CDR1 SGHRS, CDR2 YFSETQ.

The chain is built from TRBV7-2 and TRBJ2-2; 10 bases are a match to TRBD2. This CDR3 is 18 amino acids long. Germline CDR1 reads SGHTA; CDR2 reads FQGNSA. V gave up 2 bases and J gave up 5 bases; unmatched junction bases: 11. DNA of the CDR3: TGTGCCAGCAGCTTAAAAGCTCTAGCGGGAGTGGGGACCGGGGAGCTGTTTTTT. It encodes CASSLKALAGVGTGELFF. Complete variable domain (other parts from reference TRBV7-2 and TRBJ2-2): GAGVSQSPSNKVTEKGKDVELRCDPISGHTALYWYRQSLGQGLEFLIYFQGNSAPDKSGLPSDRFSAERTGGSVSTLTIQRTQQEDSAVYLCASSLKALAGVGTGELFFGEGSRLTVL.

The CDR3 DNA reads as TGTGCCAGCAGCCCCGGGACAGGGATCTACGAGCAGTACTTC. This translates into CASSPGTGIYEQYF. This chain joins TRBV14 and TRBJ2-7; 9 nucleotides agree with TRBD1. The CDR3 extends over 14 amino acids. Unmatched junction bases numbered 4, after V lost 4 bases and J lost 3 bases. Germline V gives CDR1 SGHDN, CDR2 FVKESK. The full variable domain, in which reference TRBV14 and TRBJ2-7 provide the parts outside the CDR3, is EAGVTQFPSHSVIEKGQTVTLRCDPISGHDNLYWYRRVMGKEIKFLLHFVKESKQDESGMPNNRFLAERTGGTYSTLKVQPAELEDSGVYFCASSPGTGIYEQYFGPGTRLTVT.

This rearrangement joins TRBV7-8 to TRBJ2-7, with D tentatively TRBD1 (7 bases). The CDR3 is made up of 18 amino acids. Trimming stripped 1 base from V and 4 bases from J, with 23 bases between. Germline V gene data show CDR1 as SGHVS and CDR2 as FQNEAQ. Written as DNA, the CDR3 is TGTGCCAGCAGCTTAGGATCGGATCGACAGGGACTTTGGTACGAGCAGTACTTC. It translates to CASSLGSDRQGLWYEQYF. The variable domain in full, completed from reference TRBV7-8 and TRBJ2-7, reads GAGVSQSPRYKVAKRGQDVALRCDPISGHVSLFWYQQALGQGPEFLTYFQNEAQLDKSGLPSDRFFAERPEGSVSTLKIQRTQQEDSAVYLCASSLGSDRQGLWYEQYFGPGTRLTVT.

This sequence joins TRBV2 and TRBJ1-5; D may be TRBD1 (6 bases). Germline V lookup: CDR1 SNHLY, CDR2 FYNNEI. CDR3 length equals 15 residues. V lost 9 bases and J lost 3, with 18 bases in between. CDR3 amino acids: CASAKTDSYNQPQHF. The CDR3 DNA is TGTGCCAGTGCCAAAACGGACAGTTACAATCAGCCCCAGCATTTT. Full variable domain (rest looked up from reference TRBV2 and TRBJ1-5): EPEVTQTPSHQVTQMGQEVILRCVPISNHLYFYWYRQILGQKVEFLVSFYNNEISEKSEIFDDQFSVERPDGSNFTLKIRSTKLEDSAMYFCASAKTDSYNQPQHFGDGTRLSIL.

This chain uses TRBV5-1 with TRBJ2-7; 9 bases match TRBD2. The CDR3 totals 15 residues. Germline V gives CDR1 SGHRS, CDR2 YFSETQ. V shed 0 bases, J shed 4 bases, and the junction held 5 bases outside the gene matches. The CDR3 nucleotides are TGCGCCAGCAGCTTGGCCCTAGCGGGAAAGTACGAGCAGTACTTC. This sequence encodes CASSLALAGKYEQYF.